This T cell receptor (beta chain) was recorded in a study of blood T cells in healthy people across ages. Study-wide results and caveats: Without sorted subsets, naive and antigen-experienced compartments could not be conclusively compared.

A second PCR of roughly 7 to 11 cycles used a sample-barcoded 5' primer and a J-beta primer mix. TCRdb re-analysed the 5' RACE reads in MiXCR, keeping a single row per CDR3 protein. The sample has about 730,000 distinct CDR3 sequences, 43% seen once; the top ten hold 20% to 25%. V lost 1 base and J 6 bases, leaving 12 bases between the germline ends. Germline CDR1 and CDR2: SGHAT and FQNNGV. This CDR3 spans 14 amino acids. Points on this clonotype: Its antigen is currently unknown.

The source is a woman aged 55-69 years in good health. This rearrangement joins TRBV11-2 to TRBJ1-2; tentatively, D is TRBD1 (5 bases). Sequencing input: blood. The CDR3 region has the DNA TGTGCCAGCAGCTTAGGTTTTAGAGGGGATGGCTACACCTTC. This codes for CASSLGFRGDGYTF.